This TCR beta chain was found in a study of shared clonotypes between healthy human individuals. The CDR3 loop spans 14 amino acids. With 4 bases clipped from V and 5 bases from J, the junction kept 4 bases outside the gene matches. CDR1 and CDR2 from the germline V gene are SEHNR and FQNEAQ (reference sequence). Produced via immunoSEQ multiplex PCR; TCRdb's table is partial and in-frame only. The data show hundreds of thousands of clones, approximately 73% seen once. All of the donors resided in Nashville, Tennessee, and each was a Caucasian adult. The study separated CD4+ cells into CD45RA+ naive and CD45RA-negative memory subsets.

The sequenced material came from memory CD4+ T cells sorted from blood. Subset given: CD45RA-negative fraction. This receptor was obtained from a woman under 40 in good health. The V and J genes are TRBV7-9 and TRBJ1-5, with TRBD1 matching 8 bases. This chain's CDR3 is CASSSTGEYQPQHF. In DNA form, the CDR3 reads TGTGCCAGCAGCTCGACAGGGGAATATCAGCCCCAGCATTTT.